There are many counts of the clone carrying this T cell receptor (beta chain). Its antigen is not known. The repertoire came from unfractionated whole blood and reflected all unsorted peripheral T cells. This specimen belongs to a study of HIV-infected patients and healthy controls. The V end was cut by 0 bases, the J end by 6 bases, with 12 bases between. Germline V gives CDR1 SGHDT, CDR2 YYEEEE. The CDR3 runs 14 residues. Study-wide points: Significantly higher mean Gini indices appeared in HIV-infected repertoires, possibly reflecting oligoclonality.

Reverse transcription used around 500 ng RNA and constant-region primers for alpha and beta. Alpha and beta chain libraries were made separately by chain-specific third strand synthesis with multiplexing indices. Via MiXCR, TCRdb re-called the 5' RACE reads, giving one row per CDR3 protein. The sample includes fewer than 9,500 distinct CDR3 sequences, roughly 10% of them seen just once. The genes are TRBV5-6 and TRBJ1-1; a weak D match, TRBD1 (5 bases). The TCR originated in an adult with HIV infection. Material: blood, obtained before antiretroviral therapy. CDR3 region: CASSLGQGRAEAFF. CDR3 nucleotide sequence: TGTGCCAGCAGCTTGGGGCAGGGTAGGGCTGAAGCTTTCTTT. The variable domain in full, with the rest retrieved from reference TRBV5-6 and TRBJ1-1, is DAGVTQSPTHLIKTRGQQVTLRCSPKSGHDTVSWYQQALGQGPQFIFQYYEEEERQRGNFPDRFSGHQFPNYSSELNVNALLLGDSALYLCASSLGQGRAEAFFGQGTRLTVV.